The clone carrying this T cell receptor (beta chain) was seen more than once but under ten times. The data stem from a study of blood T cell repertoires in COVID-19. Original processing notes: Amplification of reference gene primers was used by the study to estimate nucleated cell counts. Profiling relied on immunoSEQ multiplex PCR, and the TCRdb table lists in-frame clones only, not all of them. V and J calls and clone size come straight from that table; D and trimming were deduced from the DNA. Of about 220,000 clones in the sample, 82% are singletons; the top ten hold roughly 3.5%. CDR3 length: 15 amino acids. V was pared by 1 base and J by 2 bases, with 3 bases of the junction left unmatched. Germline V gene data show CDR1 as SGHVS and CDR2 as FNYEAQ.

The receptor comes from a woman in her sixties or seventies who had recovered from COVID-19. The specimen was PBMCs or T cells enriched from blood (not recorded which). The V call is TRBV7-6, the J call TRBJ2-5; 8 bases are shared with TRBD2. In DNA form, the CDR3 reads TGTGCCAGCAGCTTAGGGGAGCGGGGGCAAGAGACCCAGTACTTC. Its protein product is CASSLGERGQETQYF.